This TCR beta chain was documented in a study of metastatic and nonmetastatic thyroid tumors. Using MiXCR, TCRdb re-called clones from the PCR reads. The sample yields over 45,000 clones, approximately 24% seen once. There were no patients who had received any treatment before thyroid surgery. This clone has more than one count but fewer than ten. This clonotype was obtained from a male donor with papillary thyroid cancer or a benign thyroid nodule (not recorded which). Some clones in this sample may be carry-over from other donors' samples. Material for sequencing was blood.

CDR3 DNA sequence: TGTGCCAGCAGTGAAGCCGGGACTAGCGGCACAGATACGCAGTATTTT. It is translated as CASSEAGTSGTDTQYF. The chain combines TRBV6-4 with TRBJ2-3; 10 bases agree with TRBD2. CDR1 MRHNA and CDR2 SNTAGT come from the germline V gene. With V trimmed by 3 bases and J by 1 base, 4 bases remained unmatched. The CDR3 covers 16 residues.